This T cell receptor (beta chain) is drawn from a study of cytomegalovirus exposure and HLA in healthy donors. As for the study in general: Genotyping showed around 81% of over 350 donors falling in the Caucasian-associated ancestry cluster.

Study-wide results and caveats: TCR association rates varied by HLA locus in a later analysis, with DRB1 highest and HLA-C lowest. Highly shared sequence variants in one cluster were likely a sequencing artifact. A later analysis by the authors found several of the most significant clusters apparently linked to common viral pathogens.

V lost 9 bases to trimming and J lost 0 bases, with 11 bases between them. The CDR3 spans 13 residues. Germline V gives CDR1 LGHNA, CDR2 YSLEER. PCR used 60 Vbeta primers and 13 Jbeta primers. Sequencing was performed with immunoSEQ multiplex PCR; in TCRdb, only in-frame clones are kept and a portion is missing. The sample lists around 69,000 clones, about 73% occurring once. About this clone: Its specificity is unknown.

What was sequenced was PBMCs. The sequence came from a woman aged 45-65 years in good health and CMV-seropositive. The V gene is TRBV4-3, the J gene TRBJ1-1; unclear D gene. CDR3: CASQRDLNTEAFF. DNA of the CDR3: TGCGCCAGTCAAAGAGATTTGAACACTGAAGCTTTCTTT.